This TCR beta chain comes out of a study of CD8+ T cells in alopecia areata. The authors extracted RNA and reverse transcribed it into cDNA as the sequencing template. Profiling relied on immunoSEQ multiplex PCR, and the TCRdb table lists in-frame clones only, not all of them. The sample has 87,000 or so clones; more than 65% are singletons. Germline CDR1 SGHAT, CDR2 FQNNGV. The ends were cut back, 6 bases at V and 0 bases at J, with 6 bases in the middle. CDR3 size: 13 residues. As for treatment: oral pan-JAK inhibitor, 5-10 mg twice daily. The V and J genes are TRBV11-2 and TRBJ1-5, with unresolved D. Sequencing used CD8+ T cells sorted from blood, obtained at week 44, from a patient treated with tofacitinib. The clonotype originates from a human donor with alopecia areata. The CDR3 coding sequence is TGTGCCAGCAGTGTGTATAGCAATCAGCCCCAGCATTTT. This encodes CASSVYSNQPQHF.